A selection of T cell receptor beta chains follows, all from one sample in a study of OX40 agonist ivuxolimab in advanced cancers. Measured with immunoSEQ multiplex PCR; TCRdb has only the in-frame clones, and not every one. The profile shows tens of thousands of clones, roughly four fifths of them singletons. Sample: CD4+ or CD8+ T cells sorted from blood, taken in a trial of the OX40 agonist ivuxolimab. The receptors were gathered from an adult with an advanced solid tumor such as melanoma, head and neck, liver or kidney cancer. Both conserved end residues are part of each CDR3. The order of the fields is V gene, J gene, clone size, D gene, CDR3 DNA, CDR3 protein. D genes are given only for firm matches. Expanded clones are given a class, and other clones once, few, many or no size at all.

TRBV7-6	TRBJ2-7	.	TRBD1	TGTGCCAGCAGCTTGGACAGGGTTGTTGGCGAGCAGTACTTC	CASSLDRVVGEQYF
TRBV7-9	TRBJ1-3	.	.	TGTGCCAGCAGCTTGGGACGGATCTCTGGAAACACCATATATTTT	CASSLGRISGNTIYF
TRBV15	TRBJ2-1	.	.	TGTGCCACCAGCAGAGAACATGAGCAGTTCTTC	CATSREHEQFF
TRBV5-1	TRBJ1-2	once	TRBD1	TGCGCCAGCAGCTTGGTGGGACAGGATCGAGGCTACACCTTC	CASSLVGQDRGYTF
TRBV6-6	TRBJ2-3	.	TRBD2	TGTGCCAGCAGTCCCATCGGGGACTACACAGATACGCAGTATTTT	CASSPIGDYTDTQYF
TRBV5-5	TRBJ2-3	.	TRBD1	TGTGCCAGCAGCTTGGAAGGGGGCTACACAGATACGCAGTATTTT	CASSLEGGYTDTQYF
TRBV7-2	TRBJ1-2	.	.	TGTGCCAGCAGCTATACTTCCCGGCTAGATGGCTACACCTTC	CASSYTSRLDGYTF
TRBV10-3	TRBJ1-6	.	TRBD1	TGTGCCATCGTTCAGGACAGGGATTCACCCCTCCACTTT	CAIVQDRDSPLHF
TRBV7-2	TRBJ2-3	.	.	TGTGCCAGCAGCGCGACCGACAGCCTATGGGGTACGCAGTATTTT	CASSATDSLWGTQYF
TRBV9	TRBJ1-3	.	TRBD1	TGTGCCAGCAGCGCACACGGACAGGGGTCTCCAAGTGATTTTGGAAACACCATATATTTT	CASSAHGQGSPSDFGNTIYF
TRBV18	TRBJ1-1	.	.	TGTGCCAGCTCTCTACAGAGCCCAGACACTGAAGCTTTCTTT	CASSLQSPDTEAFF
TRBV5-1	TRBJ2-5	.	.	TGCGCCAGCAGCTTGGGACGGGGGGCAGAGACCCAGTACTTC	CASSLGRGAETQYF
TRBV7-8	TRBJ2-1	.	.	TGTGCCAGCAGCACGAAAGCGTCCTACAATGAGCAGTTCTTC	CASSTKASYNEQFF
TRBV7-2	TRBJ1-2	.	.	TGTGCCAGCAGCTTCCCGGGGAACTATGGCTACACCTTC	CASSFPGNYGYTF
TRBV2	TRBJ1-2	few	TRBD1	TGTGCCAGCAGCGCGACAGGGGAAGGTGGCTACACCTTC	CASSATGEGGYTF
TRBV7-2	TRBJ1-2	.	.	TGTGCCAGCAGCTTAGGTGACACCAACTATGGCTACACCTTC	CASSLGDTNYGYTF
TRBV5-1	TRBJ2-1	.	.	TGCGCCAGCAGCCACTCGACGGGACTCTCATCAAGCTCCTACAATGAGCAGTTCTTC	CASSHSTGLSSSSYNEQFF